What follows are 18 T cell receptor beta chains derived from one specimen sequenced in a study of blood T cell repertoires in COVID-19. Profiling relied on immunoSEQ multiplex PCR, and the TCRdb table lists in-frame clones only, not all of them. The sample yields around 140,000 clones, 60% to 85% seen once. The specimen was peripheral blood. These receptors were obtained from a man between 50 and 59 years old with acute or convalescent COVID-19.

The chain joins TRBV19 to TRBJ2-5, with 11 bases fitting TRBD2. The germline V gene has CDR1 LNHDA and CDR2 SQIVND (reference sequence). Trimming at V came to 7 bases and at J to 4 bases, leaving 2 bases not matched to a gene. This CDR3 has 13 residues. CDR3 protein: CASNGLAGETQYF. The CDR3 nucleotides read TGTGCCAGTAACGGACTAGCGGGAGAGACCCAGTACTTC.

This clone was seen a single time. V usage is TRBV30 and J usage is TRBJ1-1; D may be TRBD1 (5 bases). The V end lost 0 bases, the J end lost 1 base, and 15 bases lay between the germline ends. Germline V CDR1 and CDR2: GTSNPN, SVGIG (reference sequence). The CDR3 is made up of 16 amino acids. The CDR3 loop reads CAWSVWGGLTNTEAFF. The CDR3 nucleotides read TGTGCCTGGAGTGTATGGGGGGGACTGACGAACACTGAAGCTTTCTTT. Filled out from reference TRBV30 and TRBJ1-1, the complete variable domain reads SQTIHQWPATLVQPVGSPLSLECTVEGTSNPNLYWYRQAAGRGLQLLFYSVGIGQISSEVPQNLSASRPQDRQFILSSKKLLLSDSGFYLCAWSVWGGLTNTEAFFGQGTRLTVV.

The chain uses TRBV10-2 and TRBJ2-1; perhaps TRBD2 as D (6 bases). The CDR3 extends over 14 amino acids. V lost 8 bases and J lost 8, with 19 bases in between. Germline-derived CDR1 and CDR2 are WSHSY and SAAADI. DNA of the CDR3: TGCGCCAGCCGCCGAACTAGCCCCCTCGATGAGCAGTTCTTC. Amino acid sequence: CASRRTSPLDEQFF.

The chain has TRBV3-1 (or the pseudogene TRBV3-2) and TRBJ1-1; D is possibly TRBD1 (5 bases). The germline V gene encodes CDR1 LGHDT and CDR2 YNNKEL (reference sequence). Trimming shortened V by 4 bases and J by 1 base, and 10 bases separated the two germline ends. The CDR3 spans 14 residues. The CDR3, as DNA: TGTGCCAGCAGCCGTGGACAAACGAACACTGAAGCTTTCTTT. Its translation is CASSRGQTNTEAFF.

The CDR3 region has the DNA TGTGCCAGCAGCCAGGGGGTTAATTCACCCCTCCACTTT. Encoded protein: CASSQGVNSPLHF. The chain carries TRBV28 and TRBJ1-6; 7 bases line up with TRBD1. Per the germline V gene, CDR1 is MDHEN and CDR2 is SYDVKM. The V and J ends lost 6 bases and 6 bases, in that order; junction bases with no gene match: 2. CDR3 length equals 13 residues. The full variable domain, rest sourced from reference TRBV28 and TRBJ1-6, is DVKVTQSSRYLVKRTGEKVFLECVQDMDHENMFWYRQDPGLGLRLIYFSYDVKMKEKGDIPEGYSVSREKKERFSLILESASTNQTSMYLCASSQGVNSPLHFGNGTRLTVT.

This clone was observed a few times. A read error may produce the germline difference seen at one junction end. This rearrangement joins TRBV6-5 to TRBJ1-6; no firm D call. Looked up from germline, CDR1 is MNHEY and CDR2 is SVGAGI. The length of the CDR3 is 13 residues. CDR3 nucleotides: TGTGCCAGCGCAGAGGCCTACAATTCACCCCTCCACTTT. This gives the protein CASAEAYNSPLHF.

This clone was picked up a small number of times. The chain joins TRBV5-4 to TRBJ2-6; no clear D gene. V was shortened by 2 bases and J by 0 bases, with 6 bases between the two germline ends. The germline CDR1 and CDR2 sequences are SGHNT and YYREEE (reference sequence). This CDR3 is built from 15 residues. CDR3: CASSLQSSGANVLTF. The CDR3 DNA follows: TGTGCCAGCAGCTTACAGTCCTCTGGGGCCAACGTCCTGACTTTC.

CDR3 nucleotides: TGTGCCAGCAGCTCCCAGGGCCGTTCTGGAAACACCATATATTTT. It is translated as CASSSQGRSGNTIYF. The chain carries TRBV7-2 and TRBJ1-3; TRBD1 might be the D (5 bases). The CDR3 has 15 amino acids. V lost 4 bases and J lost 1, with 11 bases in between. The germline CDR1 and CDR2 sequences are SGHTA and FQGNSA.

The rearrangement links TRBV10-3 to TRBJ2-7, with 11 bases lining up with TRBD1. Germline trimming cut 2 bases from V and 4 bases from J; bases unmatched to any gene: 7. The germline gives CDR1 ENHRY, CDR2 SYGVKD. The CDR3 has 16 residues. The CDR3 nucleotides are TGTGCCATCAGTGAGGGGACAGGGGGTGGTCGGTACGAGCAGTACGTC. It codes for CAISEGTGGGRYEQYV.

The V call is TRBV6-5, the J call TRBJ1-5; the D gene is possibly TRBD1 (6 bases). The germline V gene has CDR1 MNHEY and CDR2 SVGAGI. With 7 bases removed from V and 3 bases from J, the gap between germline ends came to 13 bases. This CDR3 region has 14 residues. The CDR3 DNA follows: TGTGCCAGCATTCCAGGGGAATTCAATCAGCCCCAGCATTTT. It encodes CASIPGEFNQPQHF.

The J gene is TRBJ2-1, the V gene TRBV5-4, with D possibly TRBD2 on 7 matching bases. The CDR3 is made up of 15 amino acids. V gave up 1 base and J gave up 8 bases, with 16 bases separating them. Germline CDR1 reads SGHNT; CDR2 reads YYREEE (reference sequence). CDR3 in amino acids: CASSLKGRGGDEQFF. CDR3 DNA: TGTGCCAGCAGCTTGAAGGGCAGGGGAGGGGATGAGCAGTTCTTC.

The rearrangement joins TRBV14 to TRBJ2-2; 8 positions match TRBD1. V shed 5 bases and J 3 bases; nucleotides not matched to a gene: 8. In germline, CDR1 is SGHDN, CDR2 FVKESK. There are 16 residues in the CDR3. The CDR3 protein is CASSFGQGGYTGELFF. CDR3 coding DNA: TGTGCCAGCAGCTTCGGACAGGGAGGCTACACCGGGGAGCTGTTTTTT.

This rearrangement joins TRBV30 to TRBJ2-2, with 10 bases lining up with TRBD1. Trimming removed 4 bases from V and 7 bases from J; junction bases left unmatched: 15. The germline V gene has CDR1 GTSNPN and CDR2 SVGIG (reference sequence). This CDR3 comprises 17 residues. CDR3 amino acids: CAWIKYPGQGKGGELFF. The CDR3 DNA follows: TGTGCCTGGATCAAATATCCGGGACAGGGGAAAGGCGGGGAGCTGTTTTTT.

This clone was observed a few times. This sequence joins TRBV11-2 and TRBJ1-3; D not resolved. CDR1 is SGHAT and CDR2 is FQNNGV in the germline V gene. V lost 4 bases and J lost 0, with 4 bases in between. The CDR3 consists of 13 residues. The CDR3 sequence: CASSSLSGNTIYF. In DNA, the CDR3 is TGTGCCAGCAGCTCCCTCTCTGGAAACACCATATATTTT.

The CDR3 loop reads CASSPTQISNQPQHF. As DNA, the CDR3 is TGTGCCAGCTCACCTACGCAGATTAGCAATCAGCCCCAGCATTTT. This chain connects TRBV18 to TRBJ1-5, with no clear D. Germline CDR1 reads KGHSH; CDR2 reads LQKENI. This CDR3 comprises 15 residues. V was shortened by 3 bases and J by 0 bases, with 9 bases between the two germline ends.

The V gene is TRBV6-5, the J gene TRBJ1-2; D is unresolved. Looked up from germline, CDR1 is MNHEY and CDR2 is SVGAGI. The CDR3 is made up of 14 amino acids. Between the trimmed V and J ends, which lost 2 bases and 4 bases, there was a span of 11 bases. This CDR3 is CASSYGEDSYGYTF. CDR3 nucleotide sequence: TGTGCCAGCAGTTACGGGGAGGACTCCTATGGCTACACCTTC.

The V gene is TRBV5-1, the J gene TRBJ2-5, with D perhaps matching TRBD2 (6 bases). Germline CDR1 is SGHRS and CDR2 is YFSETQ. This CDR3 region has 14 residues. Deletions cut 1 base from V and 5 bases from J, with 12 bases between. The CDR3 loop is CASSLSERGETQYF. For the CDR3, the DNA is TGCGCCAGCAGCTTGTCCGAACGGGGGGAGACCCAGTACTTC.

The table lists this clone with a few counts. In DNA form, the CDR3 reads TGTGCCTGCCAGGGTAGCACAGATACGCAGTATTTT. Its translation is CACQGSTDTQYF. V usage is TRBV30 and J usage is TRBJ2-3; maybe TRBD1 (5 bases). The CDR3 contains 12 residues. V was trimmed by 6 bases and J by 0 bases, leaving 7 bases between them. Germline CDR1 and CDR2: GTSNPN and SVGIG (reference sequence).